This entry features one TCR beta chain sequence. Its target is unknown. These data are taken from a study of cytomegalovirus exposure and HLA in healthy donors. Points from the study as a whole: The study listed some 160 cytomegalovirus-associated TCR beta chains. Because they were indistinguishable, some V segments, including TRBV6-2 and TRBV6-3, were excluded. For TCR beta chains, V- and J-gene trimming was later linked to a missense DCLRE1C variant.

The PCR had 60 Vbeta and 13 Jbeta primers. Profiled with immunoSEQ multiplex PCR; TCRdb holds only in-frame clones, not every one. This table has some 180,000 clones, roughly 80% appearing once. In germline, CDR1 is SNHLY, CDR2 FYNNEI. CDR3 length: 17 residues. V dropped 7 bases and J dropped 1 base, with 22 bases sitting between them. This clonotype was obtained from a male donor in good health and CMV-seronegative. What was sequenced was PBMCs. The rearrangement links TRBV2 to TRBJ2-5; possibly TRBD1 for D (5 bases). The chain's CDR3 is CASNGAVDSPLQETQYF. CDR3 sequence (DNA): TGTGCCAGCAATGGCGCCGTAGACAGCCCACTCCAAGAGACCCAGTACTTC.